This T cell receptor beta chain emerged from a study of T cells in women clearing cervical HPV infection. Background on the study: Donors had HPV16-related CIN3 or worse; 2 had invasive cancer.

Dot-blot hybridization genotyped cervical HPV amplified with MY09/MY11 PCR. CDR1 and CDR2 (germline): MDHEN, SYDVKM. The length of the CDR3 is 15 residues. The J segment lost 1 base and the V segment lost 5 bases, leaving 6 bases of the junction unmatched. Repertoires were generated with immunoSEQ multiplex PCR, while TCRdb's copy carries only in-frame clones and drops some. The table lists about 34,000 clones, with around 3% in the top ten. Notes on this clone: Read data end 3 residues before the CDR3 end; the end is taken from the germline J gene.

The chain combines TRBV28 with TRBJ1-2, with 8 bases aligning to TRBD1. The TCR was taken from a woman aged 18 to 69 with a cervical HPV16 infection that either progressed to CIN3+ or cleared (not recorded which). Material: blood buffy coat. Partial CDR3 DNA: TGTGCCAGCAGTCTGGACAGGGACCTTAACTATGGC. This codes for CASSLDRDLNYG. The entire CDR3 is CASSLDRDLNYGYTF.